The source of this T cell receptor (beta chain) is a study of T cells after posttransplantation cyclophosphamide. General study findings and limits: After PTCy, TRB diversity resembled that of CNI/methotrexate controls.

Losses at the gene ends were 3 bases for V and 11 bases for J; bases not matched to a gene: 7. Germline loops: CDR1 SGDLS, CDR2 YYNGEE. The CDR3 loop spans 12 amino acids. This clone came up a few times. Antigen specificity is unknown. The repertoire was sequenced with immunoSEQ multiplex PCR; TCRdb's copy has only in-frame clones and lacks some. The repertoire consists of under 45,000 clones, none detected only once. The sequence came from a man aged 25-40 years in good health and a related stem cell transplant donor. The genes are TRBV9 and TRBJ1-2; 7 bases line up with TRBD1. The material sequenced was PBMCs. In nucleotides, the CDR3 is TGTGCCAGCAGCGCGGGACAGACCCAGTACACCTTC. Protein sequence: CASSAGQTQYTF.